Detailed here is one T cell receptor beta chain. A Seattle source enrolled patients during active infection and followed them longitudinally. The sample belongs to a study of blood T cell repertoires in COVID-19. Overall study context: The study drew acute and convalescent COVID-19 samples from the United States, Italy and Spain. T cells, B-cell-depleted T cells, or PBMCs provided the cDNA or gDNA that served as material.

Germline CDR1 and CDR2: KGHSH and LQKENI. V was cut by 3 bases and J by 8 bases, with 11 bases left in between. CDR3 size: 13 residues. Study processing details: Counts of nucleated cells, estimated from reference gene primer amplification, were obtained. Clones were sequenced by immunoSEQ multiplex PCR, and TCRdb holds only the in-frame ones, with some missing. V, J and clone size are taken as reported in that table, and D and trimming were inferred from the DNA itself. The profile shows over 200,000 clones, 80% to 90% of them singletons. The chain is built from TRBV18 and TRBJ1-5; D is possibly TRBD1 (5 bases). Specimen: peripheral blood. The source is a man in his thirties or forties with COVID-19, enrolled during active disease. The CDR3 sequence is CASSPQGLEPQHF. Written as DNA, the CDR3 is TGTGCCAGCTCACCGCAGGGACTTGAGCCCCAGCATTTT.